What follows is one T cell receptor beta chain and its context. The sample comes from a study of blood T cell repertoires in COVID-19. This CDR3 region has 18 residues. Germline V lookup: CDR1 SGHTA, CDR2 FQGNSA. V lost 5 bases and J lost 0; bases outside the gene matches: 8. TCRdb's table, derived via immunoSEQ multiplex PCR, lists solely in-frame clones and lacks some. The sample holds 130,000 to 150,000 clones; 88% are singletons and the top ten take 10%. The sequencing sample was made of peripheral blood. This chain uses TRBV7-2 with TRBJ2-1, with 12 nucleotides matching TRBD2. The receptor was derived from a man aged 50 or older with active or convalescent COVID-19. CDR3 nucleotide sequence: TGTGCCAGCAGCAGGGCGGGACTAGCGGGTCCCTCCTACAATGAGCAGTTCTTC. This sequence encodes CASSRAGLAGPSYNEQFF.